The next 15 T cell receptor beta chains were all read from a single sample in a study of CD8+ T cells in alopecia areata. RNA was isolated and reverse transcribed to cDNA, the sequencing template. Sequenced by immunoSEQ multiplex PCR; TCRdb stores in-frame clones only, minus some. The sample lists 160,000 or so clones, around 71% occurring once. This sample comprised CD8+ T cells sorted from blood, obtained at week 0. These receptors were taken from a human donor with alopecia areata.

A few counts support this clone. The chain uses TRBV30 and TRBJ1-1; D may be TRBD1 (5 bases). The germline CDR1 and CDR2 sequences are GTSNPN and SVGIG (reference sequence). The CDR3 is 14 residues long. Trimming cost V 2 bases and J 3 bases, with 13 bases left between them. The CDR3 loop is CAWSYGGEYTEAFF. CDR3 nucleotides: TGTGCCTGGAGTTACGGGGGGGAATACACTGAAGCTTTCTTT.

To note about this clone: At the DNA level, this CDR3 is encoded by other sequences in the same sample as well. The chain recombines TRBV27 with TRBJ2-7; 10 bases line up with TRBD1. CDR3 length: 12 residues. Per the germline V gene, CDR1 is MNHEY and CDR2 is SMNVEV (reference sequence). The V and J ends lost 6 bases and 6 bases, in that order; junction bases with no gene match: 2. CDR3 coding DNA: TGTGCCAGCAGGACAGGGGGCGGCGAGCAGTACTTC. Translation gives CASRTGGGEQYF.

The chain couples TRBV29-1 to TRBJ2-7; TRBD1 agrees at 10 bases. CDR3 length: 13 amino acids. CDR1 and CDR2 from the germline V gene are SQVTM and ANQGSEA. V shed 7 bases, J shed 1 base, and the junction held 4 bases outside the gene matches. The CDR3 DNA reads TGCAGCGCGACAGGGGGCCCTTCCTACGAGCAGTACTTC. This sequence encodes CSATGGPSYEQYF.

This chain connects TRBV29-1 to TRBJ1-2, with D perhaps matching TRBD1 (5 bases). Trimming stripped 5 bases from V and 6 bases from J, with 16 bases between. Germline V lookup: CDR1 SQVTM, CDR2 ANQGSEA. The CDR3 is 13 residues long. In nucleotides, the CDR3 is TGCAGCGTTCGTCCAGGGCTCCCCCATGGCTACACCTTC. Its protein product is CSVRPGLPHGYTF.

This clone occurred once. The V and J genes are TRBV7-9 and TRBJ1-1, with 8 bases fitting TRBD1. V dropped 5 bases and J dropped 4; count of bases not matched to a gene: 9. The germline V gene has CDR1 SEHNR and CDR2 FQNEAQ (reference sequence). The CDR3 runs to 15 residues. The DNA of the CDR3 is TGTGCCAGCAGCCCGAGATCAGGGGGCGGCACTGAAGCTTTCTTT. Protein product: CASSPRSGGGTEAFF.

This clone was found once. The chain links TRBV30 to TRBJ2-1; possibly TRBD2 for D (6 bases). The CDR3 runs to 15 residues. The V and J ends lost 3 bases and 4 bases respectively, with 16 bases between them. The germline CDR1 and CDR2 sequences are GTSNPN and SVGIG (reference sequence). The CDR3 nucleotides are TGTGCCTGGAGCGTGGGACTCGGGATTTACAATGAGCAGTTCTTC. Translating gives CAWSVGLGIYNEQFF.

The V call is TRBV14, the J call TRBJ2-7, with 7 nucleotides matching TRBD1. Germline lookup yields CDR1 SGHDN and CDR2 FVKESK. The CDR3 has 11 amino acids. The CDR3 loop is CADRASYEQYF. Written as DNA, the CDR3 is TGTGCAGACAGGGCTTCCTACGAGCAGTACTTC.

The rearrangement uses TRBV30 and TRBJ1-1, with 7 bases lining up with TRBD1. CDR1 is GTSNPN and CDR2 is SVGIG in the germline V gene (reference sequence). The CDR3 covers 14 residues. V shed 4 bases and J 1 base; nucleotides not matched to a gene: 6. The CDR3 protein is CAWKTGHSNTEAFF. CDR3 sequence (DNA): TGTGCCTGGAAGACAGGGCATTCGAACACTGAAGCTTTCTTT. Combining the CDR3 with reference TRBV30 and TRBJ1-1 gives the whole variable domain SQTIHQWPATLVQPVGSPLSLECTVEGTSNPNLYWYRQAAGRGLQLLFYSVGIGQISSEVPQNLSASRPQDRQFILSSKKLLLSDSGFYLCAWKTGHSNTEAFFGQGTRLTVV.

CDR3 sequence: CASSQLPRPSAYEQYF. The CDR3 DNA reads TGCGCCAGCAGCCAACTCCCGCGACCTTCGGCCTACGAGCAGTACTTC. This rearrangement joins TRBV4-1 to TRBJ2-7; D remains unclear. The V end lost 2 bases, the J end lost 2 bases, and 16 bases lay between the germline ends. Germline V CDR1 and CDR2: MGHRA, YSYEKL. CDR3 length: 16 residues.

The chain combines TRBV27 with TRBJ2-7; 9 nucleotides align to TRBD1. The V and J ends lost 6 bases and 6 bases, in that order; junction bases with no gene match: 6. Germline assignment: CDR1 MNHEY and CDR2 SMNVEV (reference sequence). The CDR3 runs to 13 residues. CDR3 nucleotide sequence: TGTGCCAGCAGCCCCGGGACAGGGACCGAGCAGTACTTC. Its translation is CASSPGTGTEQYF.

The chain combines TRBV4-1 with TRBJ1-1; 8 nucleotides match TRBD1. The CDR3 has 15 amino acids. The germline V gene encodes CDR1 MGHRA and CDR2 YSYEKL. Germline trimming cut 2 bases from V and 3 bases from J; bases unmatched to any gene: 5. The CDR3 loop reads CASSQNRGKDTEAFF. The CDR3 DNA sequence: TGCGCCAGCAGCCAAAACAGGGGGAAAGACACTGAAGCTTTCTTT.

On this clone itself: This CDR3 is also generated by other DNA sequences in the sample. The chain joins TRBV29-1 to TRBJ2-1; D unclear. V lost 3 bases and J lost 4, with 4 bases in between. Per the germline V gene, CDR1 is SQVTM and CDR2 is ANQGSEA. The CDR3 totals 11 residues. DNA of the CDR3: TGCAGCGTTGAGGATTACAATGAGCAGTTCTTC. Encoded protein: CSVEDYNEQFF.

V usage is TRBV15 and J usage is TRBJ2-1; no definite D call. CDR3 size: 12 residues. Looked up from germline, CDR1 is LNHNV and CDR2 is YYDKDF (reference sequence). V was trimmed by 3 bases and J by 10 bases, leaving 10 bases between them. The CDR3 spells CATSSVVGEQFF. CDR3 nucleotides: TGTGCCACCAGCAGTGTAGTAGGGGAGCAGTTCTTC.

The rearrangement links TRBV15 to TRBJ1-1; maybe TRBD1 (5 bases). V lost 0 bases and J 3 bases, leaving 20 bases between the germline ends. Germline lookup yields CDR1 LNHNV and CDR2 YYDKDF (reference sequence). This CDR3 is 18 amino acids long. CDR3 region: CATSRDRGRWGPYTEAFF. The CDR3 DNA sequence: TGTGCCACCAGCAGAGATCGGGGTCGCTGGGGACCCTACACTGAAGCTTTCTTT.

CDR3: CASSPSTGGNEQFF. CDR3 coding DNA: TGTGCCAGCAGCCCATCGACAGGGGGCAATGAGCAGTTCTTC. V and J are TRBV5-6 and TRBJ2-1; 9 bases match TRBD1. J lost 6 bases, V lost 4 bases, and 5 bases had no gene match. Germline V gene sequence: CDR1 SGHDT, CDR2 YYEEEE. This CDR3 is 14 amino acids long.